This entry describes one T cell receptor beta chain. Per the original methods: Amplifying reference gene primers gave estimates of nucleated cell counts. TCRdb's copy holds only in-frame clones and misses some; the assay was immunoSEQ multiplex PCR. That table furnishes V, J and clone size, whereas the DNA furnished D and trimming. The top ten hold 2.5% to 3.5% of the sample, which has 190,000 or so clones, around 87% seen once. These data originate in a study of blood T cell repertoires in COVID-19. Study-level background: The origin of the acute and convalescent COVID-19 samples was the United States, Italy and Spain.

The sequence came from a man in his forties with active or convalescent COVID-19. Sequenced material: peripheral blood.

CDR3 sequence (DNA): TGCGCCAGCAGCTTGTCGGGACAGGGGGCTGAAAACACCATATATTTT. Translating it yields CASSLSGQGAENTIYF. This chain joins TRBV5-1 and TRBJ1-3; 12 nucleotides align to TRBD1. The J segment lost 6 bases and the V segment lost 1 base, leaving 5 bases of the junction unmatched. The CDR3 runs to 16 residues. Germline assignment: CDR1 SGHRS and CDR2 YFSETQ.